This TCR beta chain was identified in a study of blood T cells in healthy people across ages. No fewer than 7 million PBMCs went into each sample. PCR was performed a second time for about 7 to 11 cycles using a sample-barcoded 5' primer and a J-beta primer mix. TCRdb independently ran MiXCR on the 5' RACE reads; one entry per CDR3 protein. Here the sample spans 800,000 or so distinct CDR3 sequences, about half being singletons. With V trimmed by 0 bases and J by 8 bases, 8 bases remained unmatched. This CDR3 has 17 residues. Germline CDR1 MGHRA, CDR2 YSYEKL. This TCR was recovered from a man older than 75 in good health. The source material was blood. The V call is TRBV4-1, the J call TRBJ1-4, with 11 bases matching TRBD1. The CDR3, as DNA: TGCGCCAGCAGCCAAGATCTTGGGGGGACAGGGGGGGAAAAACTGTTTTTT. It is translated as CASSQDLGGTGGEKLFF.